Here is one T cell receptor beta chain with its context. What it binds is not known. V shed 0 bases and J 7 bases; nucleotides not matched to a gene: 2. The CDR3 runs 13 residues. Per germline, CDR1 SGHDT and CDR2 YYEEEE. Primers: 60 Vbeta forward and 13 Jbeta reverse. The assay was immunoSEQ multiplex PCR, and TCRdb's table has in-frame clones only and misses some. The table shows around 110,000 clones, with under 85% occurring only once. The data originate from a study of cytomegalovirus exposure and HLA in healthy donors. Background on the study: Earlier results showed 90 million to 120 million unique TCR beta sequences derived from roughly 180 million T cells.

Overall study findings and caveats: Diagnosis of cytomegalovirus status made by the classifier reportedly showed high specificity and sensitivity.

The chain joins TRBV5-6 to TRBJ2-5; 8 positions agree with TRBD2. The receptor's source is a male donor in good health and CMV-seronegative. The source material was PBMCs. Here the CDR3 reads CASSLAGGGTQYF. CDR3 bases: TGTGCCAGCAGCTTGGCCGGGGGGGGGACCCAGTACTTC.